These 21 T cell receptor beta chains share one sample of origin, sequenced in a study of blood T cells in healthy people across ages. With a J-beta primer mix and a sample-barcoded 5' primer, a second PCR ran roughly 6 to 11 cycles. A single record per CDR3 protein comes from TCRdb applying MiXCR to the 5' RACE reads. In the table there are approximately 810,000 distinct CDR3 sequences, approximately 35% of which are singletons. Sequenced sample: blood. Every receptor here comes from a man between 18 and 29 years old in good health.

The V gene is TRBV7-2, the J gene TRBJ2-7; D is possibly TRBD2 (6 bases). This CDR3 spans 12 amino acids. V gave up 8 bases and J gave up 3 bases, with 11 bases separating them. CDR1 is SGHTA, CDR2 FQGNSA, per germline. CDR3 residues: CASGLRSYEQYF. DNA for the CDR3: TGTGCCAGCGGACTAAGGAGCTACGAGCAGTACTTC.

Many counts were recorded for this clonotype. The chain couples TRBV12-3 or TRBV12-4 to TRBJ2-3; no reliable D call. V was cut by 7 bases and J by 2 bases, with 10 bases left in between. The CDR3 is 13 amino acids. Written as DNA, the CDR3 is TGTGCCAGCACCTCGGCTACCACAGATACGCAGTATTTT. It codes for CASTSATTDTQYF.

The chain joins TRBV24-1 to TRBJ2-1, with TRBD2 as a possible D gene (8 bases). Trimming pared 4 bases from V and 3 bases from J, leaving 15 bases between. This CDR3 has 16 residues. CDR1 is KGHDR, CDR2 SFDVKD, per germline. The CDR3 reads CATSDPQGTSYNEQFF. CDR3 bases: TGTGCCACCAGTGACCCACAGGGGACTAGCTACAATGAGCAGTTCTTC.

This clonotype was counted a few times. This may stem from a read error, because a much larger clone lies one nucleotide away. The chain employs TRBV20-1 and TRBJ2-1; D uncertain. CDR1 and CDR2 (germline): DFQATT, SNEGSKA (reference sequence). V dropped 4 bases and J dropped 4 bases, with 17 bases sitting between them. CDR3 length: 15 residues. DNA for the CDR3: TGCAGTGCTACCCAGAACAAGCCTTATTACAATGAGCAGTTCTTC. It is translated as CSATQNKPYYNEQFF.

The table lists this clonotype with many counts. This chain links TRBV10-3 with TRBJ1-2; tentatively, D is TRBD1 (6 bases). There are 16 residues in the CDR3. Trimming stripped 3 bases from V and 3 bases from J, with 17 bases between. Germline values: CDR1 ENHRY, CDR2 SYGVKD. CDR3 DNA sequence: TGTGCCATCAGTGATTACGGACAGCCGGACGACTATGGCTACACCTTC. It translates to CAISDYGQPDDYGYTF.

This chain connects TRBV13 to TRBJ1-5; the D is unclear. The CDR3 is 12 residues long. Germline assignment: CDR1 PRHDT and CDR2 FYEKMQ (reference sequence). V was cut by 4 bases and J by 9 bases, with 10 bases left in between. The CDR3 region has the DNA TGTGCCAGCAGCTCCGGCCGTGGGCCCCAGCATTTT. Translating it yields CASSSGRGPQHF.

CDR3 amino acids: CASSFSPSTGELFF. The CDR3 DNA sequence: TGTGCCAGCAGTTTTTCCCCTAGCACCGGGGAGCTGTTTTTT. V gene TRBV7-3 combines with J gene TRBJ2-2; D is ambiguous. V was trimmed by 6 bases and J by 4 bases, leaving 12 bases between them. The CDR3 is 14 amino acids. CDR1 is SGHTA, CDR2 FQGTGA, per germline.

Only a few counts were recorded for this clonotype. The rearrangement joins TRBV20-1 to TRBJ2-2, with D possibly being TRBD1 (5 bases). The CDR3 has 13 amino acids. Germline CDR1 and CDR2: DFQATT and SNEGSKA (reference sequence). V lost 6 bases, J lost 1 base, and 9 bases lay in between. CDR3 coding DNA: TGCAGTGCGCATGACAGGAACACCGGGGAGCTGTTTTTT. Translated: CSAHDRNTGELFF.

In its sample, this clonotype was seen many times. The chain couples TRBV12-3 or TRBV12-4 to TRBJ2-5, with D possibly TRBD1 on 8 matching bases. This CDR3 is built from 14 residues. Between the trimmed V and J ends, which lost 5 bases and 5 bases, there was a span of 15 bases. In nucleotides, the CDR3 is TGTGCCAGCAGTCCCGGACAGGGAGGGGAGACCCAGTACTTC. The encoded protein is CASSPGQGGETQYF.

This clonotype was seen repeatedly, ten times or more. The CDR3 region has the DNA TGTGCCAGCAGACAGGGCAGTTCACCCCTCCACTTT. It specifies CASRQGSSPLHF. The genes are TRBV6-5 and TRBJ1-6, with a possible D match to TRBD1 (6 bases). Trimming removed 6 bases at V and 9 bases at J, with 9 bases between. Germline V gene sequence: CDR1 MNHEY, CDR2 SVGAGI. This CDR3 is 12 amino acids long.

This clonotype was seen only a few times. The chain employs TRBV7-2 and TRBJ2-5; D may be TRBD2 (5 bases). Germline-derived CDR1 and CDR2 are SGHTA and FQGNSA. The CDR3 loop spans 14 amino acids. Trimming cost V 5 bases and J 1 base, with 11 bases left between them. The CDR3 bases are TGTGCCAGCAGCCCCCAGGCGGGCCAAGAGACCCAGTACTTC. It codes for CASSPQAGQETQYF.

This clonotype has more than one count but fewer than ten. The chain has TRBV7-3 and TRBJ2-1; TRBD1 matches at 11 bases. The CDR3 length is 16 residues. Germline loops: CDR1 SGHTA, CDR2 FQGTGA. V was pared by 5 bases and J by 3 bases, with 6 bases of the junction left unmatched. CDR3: CASSGAGTGGYNEQFF. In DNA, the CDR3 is TGTGCCAGCAGCGGAGCCGGGACAGGGGGCTACAATGAGCAGTTCTTC.

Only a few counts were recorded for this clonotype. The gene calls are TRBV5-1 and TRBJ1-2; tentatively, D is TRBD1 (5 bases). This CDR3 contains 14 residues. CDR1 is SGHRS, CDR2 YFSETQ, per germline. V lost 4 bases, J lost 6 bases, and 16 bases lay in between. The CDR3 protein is CASSPRATRDGYTF. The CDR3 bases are TGCGCCAGCAGCCCACGGGCAACCAGGGATGGCTACACCTTC.

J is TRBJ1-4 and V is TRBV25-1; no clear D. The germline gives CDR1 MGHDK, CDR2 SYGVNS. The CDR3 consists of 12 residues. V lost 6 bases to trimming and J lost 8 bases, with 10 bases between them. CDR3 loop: CASSGGEEKLFF. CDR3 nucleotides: TGTGCCAGCAGCGGCGGGGAGGAAAAACTGTTTTTT. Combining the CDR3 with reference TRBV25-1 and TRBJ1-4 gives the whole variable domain EADIYQTPRYLVIGTGKKITLECSQTMGHDKMYWYQQDPGMELHLIHYSYGVNSTEKGDLSSESTVSRIRTEHFPLTLESARPSHTSQYLCASSGGEEKLFFGSGTQLSVL.

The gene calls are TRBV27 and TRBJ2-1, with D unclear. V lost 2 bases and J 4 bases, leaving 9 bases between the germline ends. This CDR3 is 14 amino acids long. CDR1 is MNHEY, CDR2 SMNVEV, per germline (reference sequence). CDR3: CASSLGSGYNEQFF. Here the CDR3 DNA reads TGTGCCAGCAGTTTAGGTTCCGGATACAATGAGCAGTTCTTC.

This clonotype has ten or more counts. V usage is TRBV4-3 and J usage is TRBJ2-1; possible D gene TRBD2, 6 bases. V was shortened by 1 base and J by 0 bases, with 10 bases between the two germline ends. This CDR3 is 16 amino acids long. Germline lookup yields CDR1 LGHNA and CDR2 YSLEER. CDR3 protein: CASSQVSGSSYNEQFF. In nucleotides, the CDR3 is TGCGCCAGCAGCCAAGTCTCCGGGAGCTCCTACAATGAGCAGTTCTTC.

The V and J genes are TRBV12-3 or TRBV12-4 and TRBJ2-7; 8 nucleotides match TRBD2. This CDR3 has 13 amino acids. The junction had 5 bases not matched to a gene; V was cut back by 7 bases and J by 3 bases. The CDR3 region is CASTGGDNYEQYF. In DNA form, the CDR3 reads TGTGCCAGCACCGGGGGGGACAACTACGAGCAGTACTTC.

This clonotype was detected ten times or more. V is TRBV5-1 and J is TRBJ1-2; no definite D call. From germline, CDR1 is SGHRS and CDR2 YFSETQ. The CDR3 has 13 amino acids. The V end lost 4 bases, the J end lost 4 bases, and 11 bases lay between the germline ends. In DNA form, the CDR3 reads TGCGCCAGCAGCCTTGGGATCCCCTATGGCTACACCTTC. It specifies CASSLGIPYGYTF.

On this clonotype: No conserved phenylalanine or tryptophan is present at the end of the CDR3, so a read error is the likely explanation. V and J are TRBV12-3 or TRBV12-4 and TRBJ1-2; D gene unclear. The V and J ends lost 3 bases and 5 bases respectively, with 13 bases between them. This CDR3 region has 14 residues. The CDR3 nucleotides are TGTGCCAGCAGTTTCGTGGCAGGCCAGTATGGCTACACCCTC. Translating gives CASSFVAGQYGYTL.

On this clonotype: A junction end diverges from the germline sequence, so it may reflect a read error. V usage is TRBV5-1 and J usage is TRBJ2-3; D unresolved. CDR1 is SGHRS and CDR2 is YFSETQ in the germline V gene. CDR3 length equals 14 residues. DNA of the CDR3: TGCGCCAGCATCTTGGCCAGTGGGACAGATACGCAGTATTTT. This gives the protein CASILASGTDTQYF.

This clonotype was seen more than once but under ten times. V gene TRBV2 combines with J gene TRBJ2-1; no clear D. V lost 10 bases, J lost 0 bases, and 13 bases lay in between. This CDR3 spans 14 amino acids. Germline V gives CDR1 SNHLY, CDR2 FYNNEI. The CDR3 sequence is CATVVVSSYNEQFF. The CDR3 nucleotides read TGTGCCACCGTAGTGGTCAGCTCCTACAATGAGCAGTTCTTC.